A selection of T cell receptor beta chains follows, all from one sample in a study of cytomegalovirus exposure and HLA in healthy donors. Only in-frame clones appear in the TCRdb table, and some are missing; sequencing was by immunoSEQ multiplex PCR. Of fewer than 120,000 clones listed, around 80% are singletons. Sequencing used PBMCs. The receptors shown here come from a man aged 30-40 years in good health and CMV-seropositive. The CDR3 runs from the conserved cysteine through the conserved F or W. Fields, in order: clone size, V gene, D gene, J gene, CDR3 DNA, CDR3 protein. D genes are given only for firm matches. Clone size is shown for a subset of rows, as once, few, many or a class of expanded clone.

>.|TRBV7-9|TRBD2|TRBJ2-5
TGTGCCAGCAGCTTAGCTATGCGGGGGAACCGGGAGACCCAGTACTTC
CASSLAMRGNRETQYF
>.|TRBV2|.|TRBJ1-5
TGTGCCAGCAGGAGGACAGCCGGCGCTCAGCCCCAGCATTTT
CASRRTAGAQPQHF
>.|TRBV10-3|.|TRBJ1-2
TGTGCCATCAGTGGATCTGGAGGGCACGGGGGGTATGGCTACACCTTC
CAISGSGGHGGYGYTF
>.|TRBV6-5|.|TRBJ1-4
TGTGCCAGCAGGGGGCAGCTTAATGAAAAACTGTTTTTT
CASRGQLNEKLFF
>.|TRBV4-3|TRBD1|TRBJ2-7
TGCGCCAGCAGCCACGAAGGAGGCAGGGGGTACGAGCAGTACTTC
CASSHEGGRGYEQYF
>.|TRBV5-1|.|TRBJ1-1
TGCGCCAGCAGCCCAGGGGATCGGAACACTGAAGCTTTCTTT
CASSPGDRNTEAFF
>once|TRBV19|.|TRBJ1-2
TGTGCCAGTAGTACGGGTACTTATGGCTACACCTTC
CASSTGTYGYTF
>few|TRBV28|.|TRBJ1-5
TGTGCCAGCAGATCAGGGGTTCAGCCCCAGCATTTT
CASRSGVQPQHF
>.|TRBV7-2|TRBD1|TRBJ1-3
TGTGCCAGCAGCAAGCGGACAGGGGCTAGGTCTGGAAACACCATATATTTT
CASSKRTGARSGNTIYF
>.|TRBV11-2|TRBD1|TRBJ2-7
TGTGCCAGCAGCTCGTGGTGGGGACAGGCGACCTACGAGCAGTACTTC
CASSSWWGQATYEQYF
>once|TRBV6-5|TRBD2|TRBJ2-7
TGTGCCAGCAGCCCAGGACTAGCGGGGGGAAGGTACTTC
CASSPGLAGGRYF
>.|TRBV6-4|TRBD1|TRBJ1-6
TGTGCCAGCAGTGACGGGACAGGGGGTTCACCCCTCCACTTT
CASSDGTGGSPLHF
>.|TRBV10-1|.|TRBJ2-7
TGCGCCAGCAGTGAGTCGATGGGGGAGGCCTCCTACGAGCAGTACTTC
CASSESMGEASYEQYF
>.|TRBV6-5|TRBD2|TRBJ2-5
TGTGCCAGCAGCCAGACTAGCGGGGACCAAGAGACCCAGTACTTC
CASSQTSGDQETQYF
>.|TRBV11-2|TRBD1|TRBJ2-1
TGTGCCAGCAGCCCGCCGGGACAGAGCTCCTACAATGAGCAGTTCTTC
CASSPPGQSSYNEQFF
>.|TRBV7-9|.|TRBJ2-1
TGTGCCAGCAGCTTCGCGGGGGCCCACAATGAGCAGTTCTTC
CASSFAGAHNEQFF
>.|TRBV27|.|TRBJ1-1
TGTGCCAGCAGCCCCCACCTCAGGGTACAGTGGATGAACACTGAAGCTTTCTTT
CASSPHLRVQWMNTEAFF
>.|TRBV15|.|TRBJ2-2
TGTGCCACCAGCAGAGAAACACCGGGGGACAACACCGGGGAGCTGTTTTTT
CATSRETPGDNTGELFF
>.|TRBV29-1|.|TRBJ2-7
TGCAGCGTTGTCTCTGAGGGCGGGACCGAGCAGTACTTC
CSVVSEGGTEQYF
>.|TRBV10-2|TRBD1|TRBJ1-2
TGCGCCAGCAGTACGCTGAGACAGGGAGGTGGCTACACCTTC
CASSTLRQGGGYTF
>.|TRBV2|TRBD2|TRBJ2-5
TGTGCCAGCAGTGAACAAGCGGGGGGGCAGGAGACCCAGTACTTC
CASSEQAGGQETQYF
>.|TRBV5-1|TRBD2|TRBJ2-7
TGCGCCAGCAGCTTGGAAGGGACTAACCTTTACGAGCAGTACTTC
CASSLEGTNLYEQYF
>.|TRBV7-2|TRBD1|TRBJ1-3
TGTGCCAGCAGCCGACAGGGGGCGGGAAACACCATATATTTT
CASSRQGAGNTIYF
>.|TRBV10-3|TRBD1|TRBJ2-7
TGTGCCATCTCCGGGACAGATATCTACGAGCAGTACTTC
CAISGTDIYEQYF
>.|TRBV14|TRBD1|TRBJ1-6
TGTGCCAGCAGCCTTAGGAACGGACAGGAAGATTATAATTCACCCCTCCACTTT
CASSLRNGQEDYNSPLHF
>.|TRBV11-2|TRBD1|TRBJ2-1
TGTGCCAGCAGCTTGGGACAGGTTTACAATGAGCAGTTCTTC
CASSLGQVYNEQFF